These 13 T cell receptor beta chains share one sample of origin, sequenced in a study of T cell responses to AZD1222 COVID-19 vaccine. TCRdb's table, derived via immunoSEQ multiplex PCR, lists solely in-frame clones and lacks some. The sample yields approximately 140,000 clones, around 90% seen once. Sequencing used peripheral blood, obtained on day 0 of AZD1222 vaccination. Source of these receptors: an adult in good health.

The chain carries TRBV6-5 and TRBJ1-2, with D perhaps matching TRBD1 (5 bases). Germline assignment: CDR1 MNHEY and CDR2 SVGAGI. The CDR3 runs 15 residues. V gave up 7 bases and J gave up 2 bases, with 17 bases separating them. The chain's CDR3 is CASTPNWGPNYGYTF. Here the CDR3 DNA reads TGTGCCAGCACCCCCAACTGGGGACCCAACTATGGCTACACCTTC.

V usage is TRBV27 and J usage is TRBJ2-5; 9 positions agree with TRBD1. J gave up 0 bases and V 3 bases, and 2 bases lay outside the gene matches. The CDR3 runs to 15 residues. Looked up from germline, CDR1 is MNHEY and CDR2 is SMNVEV (reference sequence). This CDR3 is CASSLTGGNQETQYF. CDR3 coding DNA: TGTGCCAGCAGTTTGACAGGGGGTAACCAAGAGACCCAGTACTTC.

J is TRBJ2-1 and V is TRBV24-1; D remains ambiguous. The germline CDR1 and CDR2 sequences are KGHDR and SFDVKD. The CDR3 is 15 amino acids. Trimming shortened V by 3 bases and J by 12 bases, and 20 bases separated the two germline ends. Here the CDR3 reads CATSDHTSHGSLQFF. CDR3 DNA sequence: TGTGCCACCAGTGATCACACCTCCCACGGTTCATTGCAGTTCTTC.

The genes are TRBV18 and TRBJ2-5; 11 nucleotides agree with TRBD2. Germline values: CDR1 KGHSH, CDR2 LQKENI. Trimming removed 3 bases from V and 5 bases from J; junction bases left unmatched: 11. The CDR3 extends over 17 amino acids. In DNA, the CDR3 is TGTGCCAGCTCACCGAGTGGGCTAGCGGGAGGACGGGAGACCCAGTACTTC. Its protein is CASSPSGLAGGRETQYF.

The chain recombines TRBV30 with TRBJ1-4, with 7 bases aligning to TRBD1. This CDR3 has 13 residues. V lost 1 base to trimming and J lost 8 bases; unmatched junction nucleotides: 4. Germline CDR1 is GTSNPN and CDR2 is SVGIG (reference sequence). CDR3 sequence (DNA): TGTGCCTGGAGTGGAGCAGGGGGGGAAAAACTGTTTTTT. Amino acid sequence: CAWSGAGGEKLFF.

This chain connects TRBV19 to TRBJ1-3; 11 bases line up with TRBD1. This CDR3 comprises 14 residues. Germline loops: CDR1 LNHDA, CDR2 SQIVND (reference sequence). The V segment lost 6 bases and the J segment 2 bases; nucleotides outside the gene matches: 0. The CDR3 sequence is CASRDRGPGNTIYF. CDR3 coding DNA: TGTGCCAGTAGGGACAGGGGGCCTGGAAACACCATATATTTT.

This chain links TRBV6-5 with TRBJ2-5, with a possible D match to TRBD2 (5 bases). CDR1 and CDR2 (germline): MNHEY, SVGAGI. The CDR3 covers 14 residues. V dropped 0 bases and J dropped 5 bases, with 10 bases sitting between them. The CDR3 DNA reads as TGTGCCAGCAGTTACTCGGCCCGCGGGGAGACCCAGTACTTC. Residues: CASSYSARGETQYF.

Comment on this clone: Germline is not matched at one junction end, which may reflect a read error. J is TRBJ2-1 and V is TRBV7-7, with D possibly TRBD2 on 5 matching bases. This CDR3 comprises 13 residues. Germline CDR1 SSHAT, CDR2 FNYEAQ (reference sequence). Here the CDR3 reads CASSLTGNNEQFF. The CDR3 DNA sequence: TGTGCTAGCAGCTTAACGGGGAACAATGAGCAGTTCTTC.

The chain links TRBV7-9 to TRBJ1-3; TRBD1 is a possible D gene (5 bases). Trimming stripped 4 bases from V and 0 bases from J, with 10 bases between. The germline V gene encodes CDR1 SEHNR and CDR2 FQNEAQ (reference sequence). The CDR3 sequence is 15 residues long. This CDR3 is CASSWGQYSGNTIYF. The CDR3 DNA reads as TGTGCCAGCAGCTGGGGCCAGTACTCTGGAAACACCATATATTTT.

The chain joins TRBV21-1 to TRBJ2-7; the DNA was not used to check the table's D call, TRBD1. TRBV21-1 is described as a pseudogene. This CDR3 comprises 15 residues. In DNA, the CDR3 is TGTGCCAGCAGCAAAAAAAGGGACAGGGGGCACGAGCAGTACTTC. Its protein is CASSKKRDRGHEQYF.

This clone was seen a few times. The J gene is TRBJ1-3, the V gene TRBV7-2, with 7 bases matching TRBD1. Germline trimming cut 2 bases from V and 1 base from J; bases unmatched to any gene: 5. The CDR3 runs to 16 residues. From germline, CDR1 is SGHTA and CDR2 FQGNSA. The CDR3 DNA sequence: TGTGCCAGCAGCTTAACAGGGGTCGGATCTGGAAACACCATATATTTT. This gives the protein CASSLTGVGSGNTIYF.

The rearrangement uses TRBV19 and TRBJ2-2; 7 positions agree with TRBD1. The CDR3 consists of 15 residues. The germline CDR1 and CDR2 sequences are LNHDA and SQIVND (reference sequence). Trimming cost V 6 bases and J 5 bases; bases outside gene matches: 9. The CDR3 DNA reads as TGTGCCAGTAGGAGACGACAGGGCGGGACCGGGGAGCTGTTTTTT. Amino acids: CASRRRQGGTGELFF.

The chain combines TRBV11-2 with TRBJ2-1, with TRBD1 identical over 8 bases. The CDR3 contains 15 residues. V lost 4 bases and J lost 5; bases outside the gene matches: 7. Germline lookup yields CDR1 SGHAT and CDR2 FQNNGV. The CDR3: CASSSSDRGDNEQFF. CDR3 nucleotide sequence: TGTGCCAGCAGCTCCTCAGACAGGGGTGACAATGAGCAGTTCTTC.